This T cell receptor beta chain appears in the sequencing data of a study of shared clonotypes between healthy human individuals (dated by TCRdb to between 2020 and 2021). Broadly, across the study: A couple of women and a few men aged 18 to 49 years were included in the cohort. For each donor, CD4 naive and CD4 memory were each run on three plates, CD8 naive on two plates, and CD8 memory on one plate. To estimate repertoire size and how much clonotypes are shared between individuals, the study performed deep sequencing of blood TCR repertoires from about five healthy adults. To increase sequencing depth and limit assay-specific biases, TCR repertoire library preparation and sequencing were carried out by different laboratories using diverse techniques. Between about 0.8 and 9 billion PBMCs per donor were obtained by leukapheresis.

Broad study findings and their caveats: Rarefaction of sorted-subset datasets indicated incomplete sequencing despite the large sequencing depth. Naive subsets generally had larger estimated clonotype richness than memory subsets. Because the study included only a small number of donors, the genetic and exposure-history diversity represented was limited. Compared with non-shared clonotypes, clonotypes shared by all four sorted-subset donors had higher generation probabilities. Only blood was sampled, and tissue TCR repertoires likely differ from those in blood. Based on pairwise subsampling, the degree of clonotype sharing among donors was expected to be affected by sequencing depth. Sharing across four donors was observed for approximately 5% of naive CD4, less than 4% of naive CD8, over 2% of memory CD4, and about 0.4% of memory CD8 clonotypes.

CDR3 length: 13 amino acids, cysteine to phenylalanine. Just CDR3 DNA is preserved here, 39 bases in frame from base 1. Reading the germline V gene gives CDR1 MNHEY and CDR2 SVGAGI. Deletion took 7 bases off V and 13 bases off J, with a span of 17 bases between the germline ends. This clone is a singleton in its sample. Its target antigen remains unknown. Per-nucleotide qualities are absent, and no much larger clonotype sits a single base away. TCR CDR3 regions were amplified from genomic DNA by multiplex PCR using the deep immunoSEQ assay. Extracted genomic DNA from each cell subset was distributed evenly across all wells of several immunoSEQ 96-well plates, and each plate was treated as a replicate. Each replicate PCR for sorted subsets received roughly 200 ng genomic DNA, equal to roughly 30,000 T cell genomes. Purified libraries were quantified with a Qubit 3.0 fluorometer, sized on a Bioanalyzer 2100, and re-quantified with the KAPA Library Quantification kit. A separate single-read 150-cycle Illumina NextSeq 550 flow cell was used to sequence each immunoSEQ 96-well plate. The authors processed their data as follows. The immunoSEQ output contained only junctional sequences without quality scores, so filtering could not match that applied to full-length reads. Sequences were annotated with PyIR, a Python wrapper for IgBLAST v1.9, using IMGT germline references to assign V/J genes and CDR3. Any read was removed if the V/J assignment was weak (E-value above 1e-6), the CDR3 was missing, or the read contained stop codons, out-of-frame junctions, or ambiguous translated residues. A V3J clonotype was defined by an identical inferred V gene, J gene, and CDR3 amino acid sequence. To compute the percentage overlap between repertoires, the number of shared unique clonotypes was divided by the size of the smaller repertoire. RTK rarefaction, the Chao1 estimator, and Recon v2.1 estimates of unobserved clonotypes were used to assess repertoire richness. For all TCRbeta clonotypes obtained by the gDNA method from a handful of donors, generation probabilities were computed with OLGA. The clones in this table, taken by TCRdb from immuneACCESS, are in-frame only. Not every clone is retained; where verified, under half of the shortfall comes from an unresolved V gene, and the cause of the rest is unknown. Clonal size and the V and J genes are those of that table, whereas D and trimming came from the DNA. This sample has 950,000 to 1,100,000 clones in its table, and about 75% of those were observed once. Together, the top ten hold approximately 1.5% of the sample.

Healthy HIV-negative adults with no recently reported acute infections or vaccinations were included as donors. Every donor was a Caucasian adult residing in Nashville, Tennessee, USA. Magnetic negative selection was used to enrich CD4+ T cells, after which naive cells were positively selected on CD45RA and the negative fraction became the memory subset. After blood collection by leukapheresis, PBMCs were isolated using Ficoll-Histopaque density gradient centrifugation and then cryopreserved in the vapor phase of liquid nitrogen. Purity and quantity of every magnetically sorted T cell population were checked by analytical flow cytometry. Genomic DNA was isolated from every sorted fraction and measured by UV absorbance on a Nanodrop 2000c.

The chain is made from TRBV6-5 and TRBJ1-6; no confident D gene assignment can be made. The sequenced sample consisted of memory CD4+ T cells sorted from blood. The intended sense of this specimen's cell subset or site label: CD45RA-negative fraction. The receptor was derived from a man aged 18 to 29 in good health. The CDR3 loop reads CASTLDGRAPLHF. The DNA is TGTGCCAGCACCCTGGACGGACGGGCGCCCCTCCACTTT.